This is a list of T cell receptor beta chains from one sample in a study of blood T cell repertoires in COVID-19. The table came from immunoSEQ multiplex PCR; TCRdb's copy has only in-frame clones and leaves some out. Among 150,000 to 200,000 clones listed, under 80% were seen once. Sequenced material: PBMCs or T cells enriched from blood (not recorded which). The receptor set was obtained from a woman aged 45-59 years with acute COVID-19. The CDR3 runs from the conserved cysteine through the conserved F or W. Each record gives: D gene, CDR3 length, clone size, J gene, V gene, CDR3 DNA, CDR3 protein. A D gene is named only where the DNA matches it firmly. Only some rows state a clone size, as once, few, many or a class for expanded clones.

TRBD1	18	.	TRBJ1-6	TRBV18	TGTGCCAGCTCAGCTCTGGACAGGGGGGTAACCTATAATTCACCCCTCCACTTT	CASSALDRGVTYNSPLHF
TRBD2	14	.	TRBJ2-1	TRBV6-2/TRBV6-3	TGTGCCAGCAGTACTATAGCGGGATACAATGAGCAGTTCTTC	CASSTIAGYNEQFF
TRBD1	16	.	TRBJ1-2	TRBV7-2	TGTGCCAGCAGCTTAGAGCACAGGGGAAGCGGTAGTGGCTACACCTTC	CASSLEHRGSGSGYTF
.	22	.	TRBJ1-2	TRBV19	TGTGCCAGTAGTATTACCGCTTGGCCTAGAGAACGGCAGTTCCTAGCTAACTATGGCTACACCTTC	CASSITAWPRERQFLANYGYTF
TRBD1	18	.	TRBJ1-5	TRBV19	TGTGCCAGTAGTCTCCGGGACAGGGGAAGATTTAGCAATCAGCCCCAGCATTTT	CASSLRDRGRFSNQPQHF
TRBD1	20	.	TRBJ1-2	TRBV4-1	TGCGCCAGCAGCTTGACTGGGACAGGGCCCTACAAGCCTTCTAACTATGGCTACACCTTC	CASSLTGTGPYKPSNYGYTF
TRBD1	16	.	TRBJ1-1	TRBV5-1	TGCGCCAGCAGCTCAGACAGGGTGTTGGGGAACACTGAAGCTTTCTTT	CASSSDRVLGNTEAFF
.	15	.	TRBJ1-3	TRBV2	TGTGCCAGCAGTGAAAGTAGTCTCTCTGGAAACACCATATATTTT	CASSESSLSGNTIYF
TRBD2	14	.	TRBJ2-1	TRBV2	TGTGCCACGAGGACTAGCGGCGTTTACAATGAGCAGTTCTTC	CATRTSGVYNEQFF
.	14	few	TRBJ1-2	TRBV7-8	TGTGCCAGCAGCTCGCCGAGGATAAACTATGGCTACACCTTC	CASSSPRINYGYTF
TRBD1	14	once	TRBJ2-5	TRBV19	TGTGCCAGTAGTATACCGGGACAGGGAAAGACCCAGTACTTC	CASSIPGQGKTQYF
TRBD1	15	.	TRBJ1-2	TRBV7-9	TGTGCCAGCAGCTACGGATCCAGGGGGCCTCATGGCTACACCTTC	CASSYGSRGPHGYTF
TRBD1	14	.	TRBJ1-1	TRBV4-2	TGTGCCAGCAGCCAAGGACAGGGGAACACTGAAGCTTTCTTT	CASSQGQGNTEAFF
TRBD1	14	.	TRBJ1-5	TRBV3-1/TRBV3-2	TGTGCCAGCAGCTGGGACAGTTCCAATCAGCCCCAGCATTTT	CASSWDSSNQPQHF
.	15	.	TRBJ1-1	TRBV3-1/TRBV3-2	TGTGCCAGCAGCCAAGATGCGCGGCGCCAGGGTGAAGCTTTCTTT	CASSQDARRQGEAFF
TRBD2	15	.	TRBJ2-5	TRBV6-1	TGTGCCAGCAGCCGAGGAGGCGGGGGGGAGGTTAGCCAGTACTTC	CASSRGGGGEVSQYF
TRBD1	13	.	TRBJ1-2	TRBV19	TGTGCCAGTGGACAGGGGCAAATGGCTGGCTACACCTTC	CASGQGQMAGYTF
TRBD1	17	.	TRBJ2-4	TRBV7-2	TGTGCCAGCAGCTCCCTAGGGGGGACAGGGGGTACCGTTACCCGGTACTTC	CASSSLGGTGGTVTRYF
.	15	.	TRBJ2-3	TRBV5-1	TGCGCCAGCAGCGGTAGAGGTTCTAGCACAGATACGCAGTATTTT	CASSGRGSSTDTQYF
TRBD1	15	.	TRBJ2-3	TRBV28	TGTGCCAGCAGTTTAGGGACAGGGGGCAGAGATACGCAGTATTTT	CASSLGTGGRDTQYF
.	15	.	TRBJ2-2	TRBV5-4	TGTGCCAGCAGCCCGACCACTTCCGAGGGCGGGGAGCTGTTTTTT	CASSPTTSEGGELFF
TRBD2	14	.	TRBJ2-3	TRBV6-2/TRBV6-3	TGTGCCAGCAGCCTACTAGCGGGCACAGATACGCAGTATTTT	CASSLLAGTDTQYF
.	16	.	TRBJ1-1	TRBV28	TGTGCCAGCAGCTCCAGTGGGACTGACCTGAACACTGAAGCTTTCTTT	CASSSSGTDLNTEAFF
.	17	.	TRBJ2-3	TRBV5-4	TGTGCCAGCACCCAAACGAAGGGGTTGCCCTTTGCAGATACGCAGTATTTT	CASTQTKGLPFADTQYF
.	14	.	TRBJ1-4	TRBV19	TGTGCCAGTAGGAACAGGGCAACTAATGAAAAACTGTTTTTT	CASRNRATNEKLFF
TRBD2	15	few	TRBJ2-3	TRBV11-1	TGTGCCAGCAGCACCGGGACTAGTTACACAGATACGCAGTATTTT	CASSTGTSYTDTQYF
TRBD2	18	.	TRBJ2-3	TRBV4-1	TGCGCCAGCAGCCAAGATCCCAGCGGGGGGGCTTGGGCAGATACGCAGTATTTT	CASSQDPSGGAWADTQYF
.	15	few	TRBJ1-6	TRBV6-5	TGTGCCAGCAGGTTAACGGGGGAAGGTAATTCACCCCTCCACTTT	CASRLTGEGNSPLHF
TRBD2	16	.	TRBJ2-1	TRBV24-1	TGTGCCACCAGTGACCCCATTAGCGGGGGTAACAATGAGCAGTTCTTC	CATSDPISGGNNEQFF
.	12	.	TRBJ1-2	TRBV28	TGTGCCAGCAGTTTAGGCAGGGTGGATTACACCTTC	CASSLGRVDYTF
.	12	.	TRBJ2-5	TRBV6-5	TGTGCCAGCACTCCTAGCCAAGAGACCCAGTACTTC	CASTPSQETQYF
TRBD1	14	.	TRBJ2-5	TRBV7-6	TGTGCCAGCAGCCGCGACAGGGGTGGGGAGACCCAGTACTTC	CASSRDRGGETQYF
TRBD1	19	few	TRBJ1-2	TRBV7-8	TGTGCCAGCAGCTTGACCTTACCGGGACAGGGGGTCCCTAACTATGGCTACACCTTC	CASSLTLPGQGVPNYGYTF
.	14	.	TRBJ1-5	TRBV27	TGTGCCAGCAGCTTAACAGGGCCCAATGGGCCCCAGCATTTT	CASSLTGPNGPQHF
.	13	.	TRBJ1-1	TRBV24-1	TGTGCCACCACCTATAGACAGTCTTGGGGCGCTTTCTTT	CATTYRQSWGAFF
.	16	.	TRBJ1-6	TRBV14	TGTGCCAGCAGCCATTATTCCGGGAATCTAGATTCACCCCTCCACTTT	CASSHYSGNLDSPLHF
.	16	.	TRBJ2-3	TRBV7-3	TGTGCCAGCAGCTTAGGGGGCTCCCCTAGCACAGATACGCAGTATTTT	CASSLGGSPSTDTQYF
.	14	.	TRBJ2-3	TRBV19	TGTGCCAGTAGTTTGGCAGGGAGGTCAGATACGCAGTATTTT	CASSLAGRSDTQYF
.	14	few	TRBJ1-5	TRBV19	TGTGCCAGTAGCGGACAGTTTAGCAATCAGCCCCAGCATTTT	CASSGQFSNQPQHF
.	15	.	TRBJ1-4	TRBV7-9	TGTGCCAGCAGCTTTCTGGCTAGGCCTAATGAAAAACTGTTTTTT	CASSFLARPNEKLFF
.	13	.	TRBJ2-1	TRBV7-2	TGTGCCAGCAGCTTAGCGCGGGACAATGAGCAGTTCTTC	CASSLARDNEQFF
.	12	.	TRBJ1-3	TRBV12-3/TRBV12-4	TGTGCCAGCACCTTTTCGTCGAACACCATATATTTT	CASTFSSNTIYF
TRBD1	16	.	TRBJ1-5	TRBV24-1	TGTGCCACCAGTGACCCAAGACAGGGGGCAGGGCAGCCCCAGCATTTT	CATSDPRQGAGQPQHF
TRBD2	15	.	TRBJ2-2	TRBV5-5	TGTGCCAGCAGCCTCGGGACTAGCGTGAACGGGGAGCTGTTTTTT	CASSLGTSVNGELFF
.	14	.	TRBJ1-1	TRBV29-1	TGCAGTGCCGGGGGGGGCCTGTTGAACACTGAAGCTTTCTTT	CSAGGGLLNTEAFF
.	15	.	TRBJ2-5	TRBV7-8	TGTGCCAGCAGCCCTACTAGAGCCGGAGCGGAGACCCAGTACTTC	CASSPTRAGAETQYF